The sample holds a few counts of the clone carrying this T cell receptor beta chain. This CDR3 comprises 14 residues. From germline, CDR1 is MNHEY and CDR2 SMNVEV (reference sequence). The germline V and J ends were trimmed by 8 bases and 5 bases, with 16 bases remaining between them. TCRdb called the RT-PCR reads again in MiXCR, with one record for every CDR3 protein. The table shows hundreds of thousands of distinct CDR3 sequences, with over 12% occurring only once. Source material: memory CD4+ T cells from blood. This chain links TRBV27 with TRBJ2-1; D may be TRBD2 (5 bases). The TCR originated in a female donor in good health, serving as a healthy control. The CDR3 DNA sequence: TGTGCCAGCTCTTGGACTTTCACCGACAATGAGCAGTTCTTC. It specifies CASSWTFTDNEQFF.